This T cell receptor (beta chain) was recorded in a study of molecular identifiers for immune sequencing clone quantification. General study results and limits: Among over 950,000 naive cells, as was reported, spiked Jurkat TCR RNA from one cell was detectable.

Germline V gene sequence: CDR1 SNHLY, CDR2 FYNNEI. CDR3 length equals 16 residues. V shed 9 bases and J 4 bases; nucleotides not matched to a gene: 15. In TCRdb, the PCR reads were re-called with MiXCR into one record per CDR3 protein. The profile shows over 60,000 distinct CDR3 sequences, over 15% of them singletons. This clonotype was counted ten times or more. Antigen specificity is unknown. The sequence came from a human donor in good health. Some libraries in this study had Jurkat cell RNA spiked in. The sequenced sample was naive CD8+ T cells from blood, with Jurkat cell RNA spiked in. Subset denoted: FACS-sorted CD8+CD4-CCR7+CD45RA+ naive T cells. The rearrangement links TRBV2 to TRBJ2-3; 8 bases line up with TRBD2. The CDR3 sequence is CARHGAASGSPDTQYF. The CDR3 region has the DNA TGTGCCAGGCATGGGGCTGCGAGCGGGAGCCCAGATACGCAGTATTTT.